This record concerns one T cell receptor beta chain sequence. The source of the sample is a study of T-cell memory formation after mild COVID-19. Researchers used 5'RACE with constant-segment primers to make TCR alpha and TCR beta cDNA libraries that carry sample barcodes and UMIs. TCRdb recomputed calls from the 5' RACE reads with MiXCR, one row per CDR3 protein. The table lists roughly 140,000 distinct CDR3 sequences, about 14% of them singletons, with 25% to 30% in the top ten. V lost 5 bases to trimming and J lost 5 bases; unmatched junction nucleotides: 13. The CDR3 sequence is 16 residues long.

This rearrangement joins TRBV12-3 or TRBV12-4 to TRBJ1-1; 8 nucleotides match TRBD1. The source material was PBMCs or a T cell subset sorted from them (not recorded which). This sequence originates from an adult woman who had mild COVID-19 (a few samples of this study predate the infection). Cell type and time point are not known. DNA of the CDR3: TGTGCCAGCAGTCCTACCCGGGACAGGCCGGGAACTGAAGCTTTCTTT. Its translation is CASSPTRDRPGTEAFF.